One sample yielded the 17 T cell receptor beta chains listed below, sequenced in a study of T cell responses to AZD1222 COVID-19 vaccine. Some clones are missing from TCRdb's copy, which holds only in-frame ones; the method was immunoSEQ multiplex PCR. The sample includes about 88,000 clones, about 89% seen only once; the top ten take 3.5% to 4%. The sample here was peripheral blood, taken on day 0 of AZD1222 vaccination. Receptors were obtained from an adult in good health.

The V call is TRBV2, the J call TRBJ1-2; no definite D call. Trimming left V 5 bases short and J 7 bases short, with 17 bases between. CDR3 length equals 14 residues. Looked up from germline, CDR1 is SNHLY and CDR2 is FYNNEI. The CDR3 here is CASSQDGRGGGYTF. The CDR3 DNA reads as TGTGCCAGCAGTCAGGACGGGCGAGGAGGTGGCTACACCTTC.

The V and J genes are TRBV19 and TRBJ1-2, with unresolved D. This CDR3 spans 12 amino acids. Germline lookup yields CDR1 LNHDA and CDR2 SQIVND (reference sequence). V lost 8 bases and J 0 bases, leaving 7 bases between the germline ends. The CDR3: CASGGTNYGYTF. The CDR3 nucleotides read TGTGCCAGTGGAGGGACTAACTATGGCTACACCTTC.

This chain connects TRBV2 to TRBJ1-3, with TRBD1 matching over 8 bases. CDR3 size: 15 residues. Germline CDR1 is SNHLY and CDR2 is FYNNEI. V shed 4 bases, J shed 3 bases, and the junction held 5 bases outside the gene matches. As DNA, the CDR3 is TGTGCCAGCAGTGTTACAGGGGGACGTGGAAACACCATATATTTT. Translated, it gives CASSVTGGRGNTIYF.

CDR3 nucleotide sequence: TGCAGTGCTAGTCTGCCCCGCGGGGACACTGAAGCTTTCTTT. Residues: CSASLPRGDTEAFF. The chain recombines TRBV20-1 with TRBJ1-1; unclear D gene. From germline, CDR1 is DFQATT and CDR2 SNEGSKA (reference sequence). The CDR3 loop spans 14 amino acids. V lost 3 bases to trimming and J lost 3 bases, with 14 bases between them.

The chain couples TRBV15 to TRBJ1-3; D possibly corresponds to TRBD1 (6 bases). Germline V gives CDR1 LNHNV, CDR2 YYDKDF (reference sequence). The CDR3 covers 14 residues. V was clipped by 1 base and J by 4 bases, with 8 bases between them. CDR3 loop: CATSRGGRGNTIYF. Written as DNA, the CDR3 is TGTGCCACCAGCAGAGGGGGGCGAGGAAACACCATATATTTT.

This clone has a single count. The V gene is TRBV20-1, the J gene TRBJ2-1, with D perhaps being TRBD1 or TRBD2 (5 bases each). The CDR3 spans 12 residues. The germline V and J ends were trimmed by 3 bases and 5 bases, with 8 bases remaining between them. CDR1 is DFQATT and CDR2 is SNEGSKA in the germline V gene (reference sequence). CDR3 nucleotides: TGCAGTGCTAGTGGGACGGACAATGAGCAGTTCTTC. It encodes CSASGTDNEQFF.

The rearrangement links TRBV4-1 to TRBJ1-5, with D hard to call. The CDR3 spans 14 residues. Germline CDR1 reads MGHRA; CDR2 reads YSYEKL. The ends were cut back, 1 base at V and 0 bases at J, with 4 bases in the middle. CDR3 coding DNA: TGCGCCAGCAGCCAAGTTTATAGCAATCAGCCCCAGCATTTT. Translating it yields CASSQVYSNQPQHF.

The chain uses TRBV11-3 and TRBJ1-1, with no clear D. This CDR3 is 13 amino acids long. Looked up from germline, CDR1 is SGHNT and CDR2 is YENEEA. Trimming removed 3 bases at V and 7 bases at J, with 12 bases between. The DNA of the CDR3 is TGTGCCAGCAGCTTTTTTGTAGATATTGAAGCTTTCTTT. Translating it yields CASSFFVDIEAFF.

The gene calls are TRBV6-4 and TRBJ1-4, with D possibly matching TRBD1 (5 bases). V dropped 6 bases and J dropped 8 bases, with 13 bases sitting between them. The CDR3 loop spans 13 amino acids. Germline V lookup: CDR1 MRHNA, CDR2 SNTAGT. This CDR3 reads CASRKTETEKLFF. The CDR3 DNA sequence: TGTGCCAGCAGGAAGACAGAGACAGAAAAACTGTTTTTT.

The chain has TRBV5-1 and TRBJ1-1; D not certain. Trimming shortened V by 2 bases and J by 0 bases, and 5 bases separated the two germline ends. Looked up from germline, CDR1 is SGHRS and CDR2 is YFSETQ. The CDR3 length is 13 residues. The CDR3 DNA sequence: TGCGCCAGCAGCTTTAGGATGAACACTGAAGCTTTCTTT. It translates to CASSFRMNTEAFF.

V usage is TRBV29-1 and J usage is TRBJ2-7, with 9 bases aligning to TRBD1. Per the germline V gene, CDR1 is SQVTM and CDR2 is ANQGSEA. The CDR3 spans 14 residues. Losses at the gene ends were 3 bases for V and 3 bases for J; bases not matched to a gene: 6. DNA of the CDR3: TGCAGCGTTGATAGGACAGGGGTAGGCTACGAGCAGTACTTC. Residues: CSVDRTGVGYEQYF.

The V and J genes are TRBV19 and TRBJ2-7; D not certain. The CDR3 has 15 amino acids. V lost 0 bases to trimming and J lost 12 bases, with 21 bases between them. Germline V gene lookup returns CDR1 LNHDA and CDR2 SQIVND (reference sequence). CDR3 protein: CASSIDLWAAQLTYF. The CDR3 DNA follows: TGTGCCAGTAGTATAGATCTCTGGGCGGCGCAGCTTACGTACTTC.

This rearrangement joins TRBV21-1 to TRBJ1-4; the tabulated D call, TRBD1, remains unverified against the DNA. TRBV21-1 is a pseudogene segment. The CDR3 is made up of 15 amino acids. CDR3 region: CASRSTGGVDEKLFF. The DNA for the CDR3 is TGTGCCAGCAGGTCGACAGGGGGAGTGGATGAAAAACTGTTTTTT.

The genes are TRBV5-6 and TRBJ1-1, with D perhaps matching TRBD1 (5 bases). Deletions cut 0 bases from V and 4 bases from J, with 10 bases between. The CDR3 totals 14 residues. Germline V gene data show CDR1 as SGHDT and CDR2 as YYEEEE. The CDR3 spells CASSLGAGSTEAFF. CDR3 in DNA: TGTGCCAGCAGCTTGGGGGCAGGGAGCACTGAAGCTTTCTTT. Combining the CDR3 with reference TRBV5-6 and TRBJ1-1 gives the whole variable domain DAGVTQSPTHLIKTRGQQVTLRCSPKSGHDTVSWYQQALGQGPQFIFQYYEEEERQRGNFPDRFSGHQFPNYSSELNVNALLLGDSALYLCASSLGAGSTEAFFGQGTRLTVV.

The chain uses TRBV5-1 and TRBJ1-4; D remains ambiguous. V lost 0 bases and J lost 5, with 8 bases in between. The CDR3 is 14 amino acids. Per germline, CDR1 SGHRS and CDR2 YFSETQ. CDR3 in amino acids: CASSLGRGNEKLFF. CDR3 coding DNA: TGCGCCAGCAGCTTGGGACGCGGGAATGAAAAACTGTTTTTT.

This clone was seen a few times. The chain links TRBV6-6 to TRBJ1-5; the D is unclear. CDR1 is MNHNY and CDR2 is SVGAGI in the germline V gene (reference sequence). The CDR3 runs to 15 residues. Trimming left V 7 bases short and J 3 bases short, with 16 bases between. CDR3 protein: CASNTGSWANQPQHF. In DNA, the CDR3 is TGTGCCAGCAATACGGGGTCATGGGCCAATCAGCCCCAGCATTTT.

This sequence joins TRBV6-2 or TRBV6-3 and TRBJ1-2; D unclear. The V gene lost 5 bases and the J gene lost 0 bases, with 19 bases spanning the gap. This CDR3 spans 17 amino acids. Looked up from germline, CDR1 is MNHEY and CDR2 is SVGEGT. The CDR3 sequence: CASSTLPGETSNYGYTF. The DNA of the CDR3 is TGTGCCAGCAGTACCCTCCCCGGGGAAACTTCTAACTATGGCTACACCTTC.